This record looks at one T cell receptor (beta chain) sequence and its context. Antigen unknown. CDR3 length equals 13 residues. Trimming removed 2 bases from V and 5 bases from J, with 9 bases in between. This specimen belongs to a study of T cell responses to AZD1222 COVID-19 vaccine. Study-level points and caveats: Unmutated regions of variants are reportedly targeted by nearly half of spike-specific TCRs. Clonal diversity was possibly underestimated; the donors were predominantly white British and more often female. Spike-wide coverage was observed for vaccine-associated CD4 TCRs, with dominant responses at 160-218 and 743-854. Spike-specific TCR breadth and depth both grew after two AZD1222 doses.

The table came from immunoSEQ multiplex PCR; TCRdb's copy has only in-frame clones and leaves some out. Of about 130,000 clones detected, about 89% appear once; the ten largest clones hold about 9.9%. The rearrangement uses TRBV12-3 or TRBV12-4 and TRBJ1-2; the D gene is possibly TRBD1 (5 bases). This TCR derives from an adult who received the AZD1222 COVID-19 vaccine. The sequencing used peripheral blood, collected 28 days after the second AZD1222 dose. The CDR3: CASSLRGAYGYTF. For the CDR3, the DNA is TGTGCCAGCAGTTTAAGGGGCGCGTATGGCTACACCTTC.